A single T cell receptor beta chain is shown here with its context. A single count supports this clone. The specificity of this receptor is unknown. The junction departs from the called germline gene at one end, perhaps through a read error. These data originate in a study of Tregs in tolerant kidney transplant recipients (dated by TCRdb to 2018 to 2020). At the level of the whole study: The transplants used related donors with nonmyeloablative bone marrow transplantation, and mixed chimerism in the human trials was transient. TCRbeta sequencing was used in the study to identify donor-specific regulatory T cells before combined kidney and bone marrow transplantation, and the identified cells were then tracked after transplant.

General findings and caveats noted by the study authors: Because the PCR primers were changed over time for some patients, nucleotide-level comparison could not be performed across the samples from those patients. Biological reproducibility was not directly assessed, although technical replication error appeared to be minimal. Because only a small number of patients were included, the study had limitations, and the results will need to be validated in larger populations as well as under other immunosuppression protocols. Expanding Tregs with activated donor B cells appeared to identify the most biologically relevant and donor-specific TCRbeta repertoire. In tolerant patients, donor-specific Tregs expanded more than Tregs overall, which suggests antigen-driven rather than nonspecific expansion.

For TCRbeta CDR3 sequencing, genomic DNA from the sorted cells was extracted using the QIAGEN DNeasy Blood and Tissue Kit. High-throughput TCRbeta CDR3 sequencing was carried out commercially through immunoSEQ, with PCR amplification with bias correction and internal controls included. Turning to the authors' computational methods: Unique productive TCRbeta sequences were defined by CDR3 nucleotide sequence where primers matched, and otherwise by CDR3 amino acid sequence together with Vbeta and Jbeta genes. To correct for sorting error, sequences found in more than one sorted population at a frequency ratio of 2:1 or less were discarded, and the remaining shared sequences were assigned to the population with the higher frequency. Donor-reactive sequences were defined as at least 5-fold expanded in CFSE-low cells versus unstimulated cells, with frequency of at least 0.01% in CFSE-low cells. Repertoire divergence was quantified by Jensen-Shannon divergence calculated from the top 100 TCRbeta sequences ranked by frequency. When a sample had multiple sequencing runs, each run was corrected for sorting error separately and the runs were then pooled. What TCRdb holds here is the immuneACCESS table cut down to in-frame rearrangements. Part of the clones is not present; checked against another copy, under half of the missing clones reflect an unresolved V gene, and the others are unexplained. V and J calls and clone size are as listed in that table; D and trimming were resolved from the DNA. The sample has some 62,000 clones on record, less than 98% of them singletons. The top ten constitute 0.34% of the sample.

There are 16 amino acids in the CDR3, from cysteine to phenylalanine inclusive. Just CDR3 DNA is preserved here, 48 bases in frame from base 1. CDR1 and CDR2 are drawn from the germline V gene: MNHEY, SVGAGI. The intended sense of this specimen's time point label: blood sample drawn before combined kidney and bone marrow transplant. Thawed PBMCs were FACS-sorted into unstimulated Tregs (CD4+CD25+CD127-), CD4+ non-Tregs (CD4+CD25-), CD4 cells and CD8 cells. Before Treg sorting, thawed PBMCs were rested overnight at 37°C with about 200 IU/ml IL-2. The patients were a handful of recipients of combined kidney and bone marrow transplants from the ITN036ST trial, and samples were available only from these trial subjects. Healthy control blood was processed to PBMCs with a Ficoll density gradient and then cryopreserved, whereas patient PBMCs were collected both before and after transplant.

The input for sequencing was Tregs from blood, taken before the transplant. The chain couples TRBV6-5 to TRBJ2-1; a tentative D call is TRBD2 (6 bases match). The receptor comes from a human donor who received a combined kidney and bone marrow transplant. The DNA reads as follows: TGTGCCAGCAGCTACTGGGGGGTAAGCTCCTACAATGAGCAGTTCTTC. It specifies CASSYWGVSSYNEQFF.